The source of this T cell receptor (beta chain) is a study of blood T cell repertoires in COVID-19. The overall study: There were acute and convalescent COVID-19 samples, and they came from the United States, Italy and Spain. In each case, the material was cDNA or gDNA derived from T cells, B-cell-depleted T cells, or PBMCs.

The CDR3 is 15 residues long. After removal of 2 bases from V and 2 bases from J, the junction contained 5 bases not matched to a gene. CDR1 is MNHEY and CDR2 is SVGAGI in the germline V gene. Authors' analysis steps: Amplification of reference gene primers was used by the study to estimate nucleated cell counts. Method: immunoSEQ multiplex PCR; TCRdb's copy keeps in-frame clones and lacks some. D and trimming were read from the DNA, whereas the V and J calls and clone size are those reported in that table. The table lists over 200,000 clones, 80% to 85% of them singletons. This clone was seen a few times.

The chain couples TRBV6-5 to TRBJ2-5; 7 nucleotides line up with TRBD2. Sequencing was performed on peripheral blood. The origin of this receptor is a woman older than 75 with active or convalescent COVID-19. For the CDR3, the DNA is TGTGCCAGCAGTTACGAGGCTAGCGGTCAAGAGACCCAGTACTTC. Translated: CASSYEASGQETQYF.